This T cell receptor beta chain was sequenced during a study of Ad26.COV2.S vaccination and SARS-CoV-2 variants. The CDR3 covers 18 residues. V lost 0 bases to trimming and J lost 0 bases, with 16 bases between them. The germline CDR1 and CDR2 sequences are LGHDT and YNNKEL (reference sequence). The method was immunoSEQ multiplex PCR; TCRdb's version includes in-frame clones alone and lacks a portion of them. This table has some 330,000 clones, roughly 90% appearing once. Stated treatment: 15 to 20 received Ad26.COV2.S at low or high dose, single or two shots; a few received placebo; per-sample allocation not given. At day 63 after the first vaccine or placebo injection, samples were drawn. Whoever gave the sample was an adult aged 18-55 years in Boston.

The sequence came from a person aged 18-60 years who received the Ad26.COV2.S COVID-19 vaccine or a placebo. Sequencing used peripheral blood, obtained in a trial of Ad26.COV2.S vaccine versus placebo. This chain uses TRBV3-1 (or the pseudogene TRBV3-2) with TRBJ2-3; no reliable D call. The CDR3 sequence is CASSQETTVLSSTDTQYF. In DNA, the CDR3 is TGTGCCAGCAGCCAAGAAACCACTGTCTTATCTAGCACAGATACGCAGTATTTT.